This entry lists 29 T cell receptor beta chains sequenced from one sample in a study of cytomegalovirus exposure and HLA in healthy donors. Libraries were prepared by immunoSEQ multiplex PCR; TCRdb keeps only in-frame clonotypes and omits some of them. The profile shows 300,000 to 400,000 clones, roughly 90% of them singletons. The sequencing input was PBMCs. These receptors all come from a woman in her late teens or twenties in good health and CMV-seronegative.

V is TRBV6-1 and J is TRBJ2-1; 8 bases fit TRBD2. The CDR3 is 13 residues long. Trimming removed 7 bases from V and 7 bases from J; junction bases left unmatched: 6. Per germline, CDR1 MNHNS and CDR2 SASEGT. The CDR3 loop reads CASTKRERNEQFF. Written as DNA, the CDR3 is TGTGCCAGCACCAAGCGGGAGCGGAATGAGCAGTTCTTC.

This clone was seen more than once but under ten times. This rearrangement joins TRBV7-9 to TRBJ1-2, with D possibly matching TRBD1 (5 bases). V lost 5 bases and J 4 bases, leaving 8 bases between the germline ends. The CDR3 has 12 residues. CDR1 and CDR2 from the germline V gene are SEHNR and FQNEAQ (reference sequence). Written as DNA, the CDR3 is TGTGCCAGCAGCGGGGCTCTCTATGGCTACACCTTC. Encoded protein: CASSGALYGYTF.

The chain is built from TRBV19 and TRBJ2-3, with TRBD2 matching over 14 bases. The CDR3 totals 16 residues. V gave up 5 bases and J gave up 5 bases; unmatched junction bases: 6. Germline CDR1 LNHDA, CDR2 SQIVND (reference sequence). CDR3 sequence: CASSLTSGRAGDTQYF. CDR3 nucleotides: TGTGCCAGTAGTCTGACTAGCGGGAGGGCCGGAGATACGCAGTATTTT.

The rearrangement uses TRBV4-2 and TRBJ2-7; D is undetermined. CDR3 length: 16 amino acids. Germline V lookup: CDR1 LGHNA, CDR2 YNFKEQ. V lost 5 bases, J lost 0 bases, and 17 bases lay in between. The CDR3 loop reads CASSYGLNPSSYEQYF. In nucleotides, the CDR3 is TGTGCCAGCAGCTACGGCCTAAATCCTAGCTCCTACGAGCAGTACTTC.

This chain uses TRBV2 with TRBJ1-2; D remains unclear. The V and J ends lost 1 base and 4 bases respectively, with 10 bases between them. The CDR3 is made up of 14 amino acids. Germline CDR1 and CDR2: SNHLY and FYNNEI. The CDR3 region is CASSEGGFFYGYTF. As DNA, the CDR3 is TGTGCCAGCAGTGAAGGCGGTTTTTTCTATGGCTACACCTTC.

In DNA, the CDR3 is TGTGCCAGCAGCTTCCGGGAGCTCACCTACGAGCAGTACTTC. It codes for CASSFRELTYEQYF. The rearrangement joins TRBV7-2 to TRBJ2-7, with a tentative D call TRBD2 (6 bases). Germline V gene data show CDR1 as SGHTA and CDR2 as FQGNSA. The CDR3 is 14 amino acids. V lost 3 bases and J lost 2, with 11 bases in between.

This clone has just one count. The genes are TRBV30 and TRBJ2-5; possible D gene TRBD1, 5 bases. The V and J ends lost 0 bases and 5 bases respectively, with 16 bases between them. The CDR3 extends over 15 amino acids. Germline V CDR1 and CDR2: GTSNPN, SVGIG (reference sequence). The CDR3 spells CAWSVAQGMRETQYF. The CDR3 DNA sequence: TGTGCCTGGAGTGTAGCCCAGGGCATGCGGGAGACCCAGTACTTC.

In its sample, this clone was seen once. The gene calls are TRBV11-2 and TRBJ1-6; D is unclear. The germline V and J ends were trimmed by 0 bases and 0 bases, with 6 bases remaining between them. The germline V gene encodes CDR1 SGHAT and CDR2 FQNNGV. The CDR3 covers 16 residues. DNA for the CDR3: TGTGCCAGCAGCTTAGAGGCTCTCTCCTATAATTCACCCCTCCACTTT. Its translation: CASSLEALSYNSPLHF.

The V and J genes are TRBV7-2 and TRBJ2-5; 8 nucleotides align to TRBD2. The trim removed 0 bases at V and 7 bases at J, leaving 7 bases unmatched. The CDR3 is 15 amino acids. CDR1 SGHTA and CDR2 FQGNSA come from the germline V gene. In nucleotides, the CDR3 is TGTGCCAGCAGCTTAGCGACCGAGGCGGGGGGGACCCAGTACTTC. Its translation: CASSLATEAGGTQYF.

The chain combines TRBV28 with TRBJ2-3; 12 nucleotides match TRBD1. V gave up 3 bases and J gave up 4 bases; unmatched junction bases: 5. The germline CDR1 and CDR2 sequences are MDHEN and SYDVKM. The CDR3 has 16 residues. The CDR3, as DNA: TGTGCCAGCAGTTTGTACCGGGACAGGGGGCCAGATACGCAGTATTTT. Its translation is CASSLYRDRGPDTQYF. Complete variable domain (other parts from reference TRBV28 and TRBJ2-3): DVKVTQSSRYLVKRTGEKVFLECVQDMDHENMFWYRQDPGLGLRLIYFSYDVKMKEKGDIPEGYSVSREKKERFSLILESASTNQTSMYLCASSLYRDRGPDTQYFGPGTRLTVL.

V usage is TRBV2 and J usage is TRBJ2-7; 7 nucleotides line up with TRBD1. Germline V gives CDR1 SNHLY, CDR2 FYNNEI. Trimming removed 8 bases from V and 0 bases from J; junction bases left unmatched: 10. The CDR3 totals 15 residues. The CDR3 spells CASSEDRRSSYEQYF. The CDR3 DNA reads TGTGCCAGCTCGGAGGACAGGCGAAGCTCCTACGAGCAGTACTTC. The full variable domain, rest sourced from reference TRBV2 and TRBJ2-7, is EPEVTQTPSHQVTQMGQEVILRCVPISNHLYFYWYRQILGQKVEFLVSFYNNEISEKSEIFDDQFSVERPDGSNFTLKIRSTKLEDSAMYFCASSEDRRSSYEQYFGPGTRLTVT.

The rearrangement uses TRBV7-9 and TRBJ2-1; 8 bases are shared with TRBD2. V was pared by 2 bases and J by 6 bases, with 6 bases of the junction left unmatched. The CDR3 is 15 residues long. The germline CDR1 and CDR2 sequences are SEHNR and FQNEAQ (reference sequence). The CDR3 DNA sequence: TGTGCCAGCAGCTTATTAAGCGGGGGTCTCAATGAGCAGTTCTTC. It codes for CASSLLSGGLNEQFF. The full variable domain, with the rest looked up from reference TRBV7-9 and TRBJ2-1, is DTGVSQNPRHKITKRGQNVTFRCDPISEHNRLYWYRQTLGQGPEFLTYFQNEAQLEKSRLLSDRFSAERPKGSFSTLEIQRTEQGDSAMYLCASSLLSGGLNEQFFGPGTRLTVL.

This clone occurred a few times. V usage is TRBV5-5 and J usage is TRBJ2-1; D is unclear. The germline V gene has CDR1 SGHKS and CDR2 YYEKEE (reference sequence). The CDR3 sequence is 12 residues long. V gave up 3 bases and J gave up 7 bases, with 8 bases separating them. The CDR3 DNA reads as TGTGCCAGCAGCTATACCGGGAATGAGCAGTTCTTC. Protein sequence: CASSYTGNEQFF.

This chain joins TRBV5-4 and TRBJ2-3; maybe TRBD2 (5 bases). The CDR3 runs to 16 residues. CDR1 is SGHNT and CDR2 is YYREEE in the germline V gene (reference sequence). V was clipped by 0 bases and J by 1 base, with 12 bases between them. The CDR3 spells CASSLVAAGGTDTQYF. DNA of the CDR3: TGTGCCAGCAGCTTGGTGGCCGCCGGGGGCACAGATACGCAGTATTTT.

This clone appeared a single time. The CDR3 nucleotides are TGTGCCGCCAGTAGGGGTTATGGTGCCAAAAACATTCAGTACTTC. Protein: CAASRGYGAKNIQYF. The chain couples TRBV19 to TRBJ2-4; possible D gene TRBD1, 5 bases. CDR3 length: 15 residues. Germline-derived CDR1 and CDR2 are LNHDA and SQIVND (reference sequence). Between the trimmed V and J ends, which lost 11 bases and 1 base, there was a span of 18 bases.

V usage is TRBV18 and J usage is TRBJ1-5; 8 bases map to TRBD1. Per the germline V gene, CDR1 is KGHSH and CDR2 is LQKENI. This CDR3 comprises 20 residues. J lost 1 base, V lost 5 bases, and 19 bases had no gene match. The CDR3 loop reads CASSSTLGQGRLPSNQPQHF. The CDR3 nucleotides are TGTGCCAGCTCAAGCACACTCGGACAGGGTCGGCTGCCGAGCAATCAGCCCCAGCATTTT.

This chain links TRBV2 with TRBJ2-5; a possible D gene is TRBD1 (6 bases). Trimming shortened V by 5 bases and J by 1 base, and 14 bases separated the two germline ends. This CDR3 contains 15 residues. Germline V gene sequence: CDR1 SNHLY, CDR2 FYNNEI. The CDR3 DNA reads as TGTGCCAGCAGTTTCCAGAGGGGGATCCAAGAGACCCAGTACTTC. Translating it yields CASSFQRGIQETQYF.

This clone was seen a single time. The chain carries TRBV20-1 and TRBJ1-1; D is uncertain. The CDR3 is 11 amino acids. Trimming removed 7 bases at V and 5 bases at J, with 11 bases between. Germline CDR1 and CDR2: DFQATT and SNEGSKA (reference sequence). The chain's CDR3 is CSVTLRTEAFF. As DNA, the CDR3 is TGCAGTGTCACGCTGAGAACTGAAGCTTTCTTT.

This clone was counted a few times. The chain combines TRBV12-2 with TRBJ1-1; TRBD1 is taken as the D call from the table, unchecked against the DNA. TRBV12-2 is termed a pseudogene. The CDR3 has 15 residues. CDR3 region: CASRLALQKNTEAFF. The CDR3, as DNA: TGTGCAAGTCGCTTAGCGCTCCAGAAGAACACTGAAGCTTTCTTT.

The CDR3 DNA reads TGTGCCAGCAGTTCCCGAGCAGGGGGAGTTGAAAAACTGTTTTTT. The encoded protein is CASSSRAGGVEKLFF. This chain connects TRBV6-5 to TRBJ1-4, with TRBD1 identical over 7 bases. This CDR3 contains 15 residues. The J segment lost 7 bases and the V segment lost 4 bases, leaving 9 bases of the junction unmatched. Looked up from germline, CDR1 is MNHEY and CDR2 is SVGAGI.

The V gene is TRBV27, the J gene TRBJ2-7, with 7 bases that match TRBD1. Trimming removed 3 bases from V and 1 base from J; junction bases left unmatched: 12. Germline assignment: CDR1 MNHEY and CDR2 SMNVEV (reference sequence). The CDR3 consists of 17 residues. As DNA, the CDR3 is TGTGCCAGCAGTTTGTCAAACAGGGGCCGCTCTTCCTACGAGCAGTACTTC. As protein: CASSLSNRGRSSYEQYF.

V usage is TRBV27 and J usage is TRBJ2-5, with D possibly being TRBD2 (5 bases). This CDR3 has 14 residues. CDR1 and CDR2 (germline): MNHEY, SMNVEV (reference sequence). Between the trimmed V and J ends, which lost 1 base and 5 bases, there was a span of 11 bases. The CDR3 region has the DNA TGTGCCAGCAGTTTATTCTCTAGCAGCGAGACCCAGTACTTC. This translates into CASSLFSSSETQYF.

This chain links TRBV15 with TRBJ2-1; 8 bases line up with TRBD2. Trimming cost V 6 bases and J 3 bases; bases outside gene matches: 4. The CDR3 is 14 amino acids. Germline V gene lookup returns CDR1 LNHNV and CDR2 YYDKDF (reference sequence). The CDR3 DNA reads TGTGCCACCAGTTTCAGCGGGAGCTACAATGAGCAGTTCTTC. It specifies CATSFSGSYNEQFF.

The rearrangement uses TRBV28 and TRBJ2-3; 12 bases line up with TRBD2. Germline lookup yields CDR1 MDHEN and CDR2 SYDVKM. V lost 3 bases, J lost 0 bases, and 7 bases stayed unmatched. The CDR3 runs 18 residues. The DNA of the CDR3 is TGTGCCAGCAGTTTCCCGGGACTAGCGGGCGCTAGCACAGATACGCAGTATTTT. As protein: CASSFPGLAGASTDTQYF.

This clone has just a few counts. V is TRBV6-5 and J is TRBJ1-5; D gene unclear. The CDR3 has 13 residues. Trimming took off 0 bases at V and 8 bases at J, with 8 bases between the two ends. Germline V gene lookup returns CDR1 MNHEY and CDR2 SVGAGI. Here the CDR3 DNA reads TGTGCCAGCAGTTACTCTGAGGATAAGCCCCAGCATTTT. Translated, it gives CASSYSEDKPQHF.

This chain links TRBV7-8 with TRBJ1-1; the D is unclear. Germline loops: CDR1 SGHVS, CDR2 FQNEAQ. The CDR3 contains 13 residues. With 3 bases removed from V and 0 bases from J, the gap between germline ends came to 5 bases. This CDR3 is CASSFQVNTEAFF. The CDR3, as DNA: TGTGCCAGCAGCTTCCAGGTGAACACTGAAGCTTTCTTT.

This sequence joins TRBV5-1 and TRBJ2-5; D unresolved. The CDR3 length is 12 residues. Germline lookup yields CDR1 SGHRS and CDR2 YFSETQ. The V end lost 8 bases, the J end lost 4 bases, and 12 bases lay between the germline ends. This chain's CDR3 is CAREIRIETQYF. CDR3 bases: TGCGCCAGGGAGATTCGCATAGAGACCCAGTACTTC.

Here the CDR3 DNA reads TGCGCCAGCAGCTTGACTAGCGGGACAAGCTCCTACGAGCAGTACTTC. It is translated as CASSLTSGTSSYEQYF. J is TRBJ2-7 and V is TRBV5-1; 10 bases line up with TRBD2. Germline V CDR1 and CDR2: SGHRS, YFSETQ. This CDR3 has 16 amino acids. Unmatched junction bases numbered 4, after V lost 1 base and J lost 0 bases. The whole variable domain, filled in from reference TRBV5-1 and TRBJ2-7, reads KAGVTQTPRYLIKTRGQQVTLSCSPISGHRSVSWYQQTPGQGLQFLFEYFSETQRNKGNFPGRFSGRQFSNSRSEMNVSTLELGDSALYLCASSLTSGTSSYEQYFGPGTRLTVT.

This CDR3 reads CATSRVNEQFF. CDR3 DNA sequence: TGTGCCACCAGCAGAGTAAATGAGCAGTTCTTC. This chain links TRBV15 with TRBJ2-1; D gene unclear. The CDR3 has 11 residues. Trimming removed 1 base from V and 7 bases from J, with 2 bases in between. Germline V gene data show CDR1 as LNHNV and CDR2 as YYDKDF (reference sequence).